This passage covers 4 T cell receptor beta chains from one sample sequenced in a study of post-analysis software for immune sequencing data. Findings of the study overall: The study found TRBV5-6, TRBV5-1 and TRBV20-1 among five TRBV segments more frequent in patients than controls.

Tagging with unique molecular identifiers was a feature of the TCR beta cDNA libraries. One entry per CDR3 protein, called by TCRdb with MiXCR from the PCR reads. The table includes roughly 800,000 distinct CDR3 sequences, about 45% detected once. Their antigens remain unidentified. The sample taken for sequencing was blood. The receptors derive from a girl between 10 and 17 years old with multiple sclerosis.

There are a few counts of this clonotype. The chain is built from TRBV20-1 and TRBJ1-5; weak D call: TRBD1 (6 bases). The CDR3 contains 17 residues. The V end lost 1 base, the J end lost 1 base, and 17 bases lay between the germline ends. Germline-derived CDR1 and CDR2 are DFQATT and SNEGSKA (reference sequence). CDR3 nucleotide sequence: TGCAGTGCTAGAGTTCCCGTGGGGACACTGAGCAATCAGCCCCAGCATTTT. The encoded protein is CSARVPVGTLSNQPQHF.

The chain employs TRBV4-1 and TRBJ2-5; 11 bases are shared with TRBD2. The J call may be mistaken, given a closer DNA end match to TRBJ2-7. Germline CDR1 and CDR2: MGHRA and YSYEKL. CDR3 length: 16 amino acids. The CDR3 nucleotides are TGCGCCAGCAGCCAAGAACAGAGTAGCGGGAGGGGCGAGCAGTACTTC. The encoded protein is CASSQEQSSGRGEQYF.

The CDR3 bases are TGTGCCAGCAGCCCCCTAGCACAAATTAGCGGGACTCTGTTCTTC. As protein: CASSPLAQISGTLFF. The genes are TRBV7-9 and TRBJ2-1; TRBD2 agrees at 8 bases. Trimming at V came to 5 bases and at J to 15 bases, leaving 18 bases not matched to a gene. This CDR3 spans 15 amino acids. Germline lookup yields CDR1 SEHNR and CDR2 FQNEAQ (reference sequence).

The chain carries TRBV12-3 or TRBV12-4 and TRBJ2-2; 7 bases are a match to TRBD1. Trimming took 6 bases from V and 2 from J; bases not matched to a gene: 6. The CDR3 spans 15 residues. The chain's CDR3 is CASSRTGVNTGELFF. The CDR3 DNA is TGTGCCAGCAGCCGAACAGGGGTTAACACCGGGGAGCTGTTTTTT.